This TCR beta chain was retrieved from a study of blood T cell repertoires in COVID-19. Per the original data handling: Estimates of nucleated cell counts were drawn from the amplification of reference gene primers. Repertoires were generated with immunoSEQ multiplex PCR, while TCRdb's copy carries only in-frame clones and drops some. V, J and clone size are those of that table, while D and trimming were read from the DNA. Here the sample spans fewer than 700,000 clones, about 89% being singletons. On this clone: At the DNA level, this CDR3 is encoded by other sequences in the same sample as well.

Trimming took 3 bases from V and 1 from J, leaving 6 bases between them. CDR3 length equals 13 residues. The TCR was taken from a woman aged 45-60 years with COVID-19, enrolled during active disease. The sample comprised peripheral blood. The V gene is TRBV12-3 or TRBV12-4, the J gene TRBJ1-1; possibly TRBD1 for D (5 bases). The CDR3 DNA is TGTGCCAGCAGTTTGGGGGGGAACACTGAAGCTTTCTTT. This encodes CASSLGGNTEAFF.